These 30 T cell receptor beta chains came from one sample sequenced in a study of post-analysis software for immune sequencing data. Which antigens these TCRs recognize remains unknown. Findings and caveats of the study: A few TRBV segments appeared more often in patients than in controls, and TRBV5-6, TRBV5-1 and TRBV20-1 were among these.

The TCR beta cDNA libraries carried unique molecular identifiers. MiXCR, run by TCRdb on the PCR reads, gives a single entry per CDR3 protein. The repertoire has hundreds of thousands of distinct CDR3 sequences, about 53% of them found once; the top ten carry roughly 4.4%. The specimen sequenced was blood. These TCRs come from a girl under 18 with multiple sclerosis.

This clonotype was detected only a few times. V gene TRBV4-1 combines with J gene TRBJ2-6, with TRBD2 matching over 8 bases. CDR1 and CDR2 from the germline V gene are MGHRA and YSYEKL. The CDR3 runs 16 residues. V was clipped by 8 bases and J by 4 bases; unmatched bases: 10. The CDR3 sequence is CASARGGFGGANVLTF. The CDR3 bases are TGCGCCAGCGCTCGGGGGGGTTTCGGAGGGGCCAACGTCCTGACTTTC.

This clonotype came up a few times. The chain has TRBV5-6 and TRBJ2-1, with no clear D. V dropped 6 bases and J dropped 3 bases, with 13 bases sitting between them. CDR1 and CDR2 (germline): SGHDT, YYEEEE. The CDR3 extends over 14 amino acids. The CDR3 DNA is TGTGCCAGCACTAAAGAGGTGGACTACAATGAGCAGTTCTTC. Translated: CASTKEVDYNEQFF.

V usage is TRBV7-2 and J usage is TRBJ2-5, with TRBD2 matching over 10 bases. V gave up 3 bases and J gave up 5 bases; unmatched junction bases: 9. Germline lookup yields CDR1 SGHTA and CDR2 FQGNSA. CDR3 size: 16 residues. The CDR3 DNA reads TGTGCCAGCAGCTTCCTACTAGCGGGGAGGAGGGAGACCCAGTACTTC. Translating gives CASSFLLAGRRETQYF.

This clonotype has just a few counts. The gene calls are TRBV29-1 and TRBJ2-6; possible D gene TRBD1, 5 bases. CDR1 is SQVTM and CDR2 is ANQGSEA in the germline V gene. V dropped 3 bases and J dropped 0 bases, with 21 bases sitting between them. CDR3 size: 19 residues. Here the CDR3 DNA reads TGCAGCGTTGACGGGCCGGTAGGGGTTGCCTCCTCTGGGGCCAACGTCCTGACTTTC. This gives the protein CSVDGPVGVASSGANVLTF.

This clonotype appeared a single time. V usage is TRBV6-6 and J usage is TRBJ1-5, with D possibly matching TRBD1 (6 bases). The germline V gene encodes CDR1 MNHNY and CDR2 SVGAGI (reference sequence). The V end lost 6 bases, the J end lost 4 bases, and 19 bases lay between the germline ends. CDR3 size: 16 residues. Here the CDR3 DNA reads TGTGCCAGCAGAGGGTCAGACAGGAGGATTAATCAGCCCCAGCATTTT. This translates into CASRGSDRRINQPQHF.

V is TRBV20-1 and J is TRBJ2-3, with D perhaps matching TRBD1 (5 bases). The CDR3 consists of 13 residues. The V end was cut by 5 bases, the J end by 2 bases, with 11 bases between. Germline V gene data show CDR1 as DFQATT and CDR2 as SNEGSKA (reference sequence). The CDR3 DNA reads TGCAGTGCTGAGGCAGGGATCACAGATACGCAGTATTTT. It encodes CSAEAGITDTQYF.

The chain joins TRBV12-3 or TRBV12-4 to TRBJ1-1; D may be TRBD1 (5 bases). Trimming removed 3 bases from V and 4 bases from J, with 9 bases in between. This CDR3 is built from 13 residues. The CDR3 DNA reads TGTGCCAGCAGTTTTGCAGGGCGCACTGAAGCTTTCTTT. This sequence encodes CASSFAGRTEAFF.

This clonotype was seen only a few times. The chain employs TRBV9 and TRBJ2-7; possibly TRBD1 for D (6 bases). Germline CDR1 reads SGDLS; CDR2 reads YYNGEE. Trimming cost V 0 bases and J 4 bases, with 23 bases left between them. CDR3 size: 18 residues. The DNA for the CDR3 is TGTGCCAGCAGCGTAGGCATACAGGGACCCCGAGTTCCGTACGAGCAGTACTTC. It translates to CASSVGIQGPRVPYEQYF.

This chain connects TRBV29-1 to TRBJ2-7, with TRBD1 identical over 7 bases. The CDR3 totals 14 residues. The trim removed 6 bases at V and 0 bases at J, leaving 8 bases unmatched. Germline CDR1 and CDR2: SQVTM and ANQGSEA. CDR3 DNA sequence: TGCAGCGTACTGACAGGGCAAAGCTCCTACGAGCAGTACTTC. It translates to CSVLTGQSSYEQYF.

The V gene is TRBV7-2, the J gene TRBJ2-1; TRBD1 or TRBD2 may be the D gene (5 bases each). Germline CDR1 and CDR2: SGHTA and FQGNSA. The CDR3 has 17 amino acids. V lost 5 bases to trimming and J lost 2 bases, with 19 bases between them. The CDR3 coding sequence is TGTGCCAGCAGCCCGACCTGGGATAGGGACCCCTACAATGAGCAGTTCTTC. This gives the protein CASSPTWDRDPYNEQFF.

V is TRBV21-1 and J is TRBJ2-3; TRBD2, the table's D call, lacks a check against the DNA. TRBV21-1 is termed a pseudogene. The CDR3 has 15 amino acids. CDR3 region: CASSKPPGGKDTQYF. CDR3 DNA: TGTGCCAGCAGCAAACCCCCGGGAGGGAAAGATACGCAGTATTTT.

This rearrangement joins TRBV7-8 to TRBJ1-6, with D tentatively TRBD1 (6 bases). Germline assignment: CDR1 SGHVS and CDR2 FQNEAQ. CDR3 length equals 14 residues. Trimming removed 5 bases from V and 5 bases from J, with 10 bases in between. The CDR3 bases are TGTGCCAGCAGCCCGGACAGAAATAATTCACCCCTCCACTTT. As protein: CASSPDRNNSPLHF.

This clonotype was found once. This chain connects TRBV5-6 to TRBJ2-3; D is unresolved. This CDR3 comprises 14 residues. Trimming pared 0 bases from V and 6 bases from J, leaving 11 bases between. Germline-derived CDR1 and CDR2 are SGHDT and YYEEEE. CDR3 in DNA: TGTGCCAGCAGCTTGGGTGTAGGGCCTGATACGCAGTATTTT. It yields the protein CASSLGVGPDTQYF.

The chain recombines TRBV15 with TRBJ2-1, with TRBD2 matching 7 bases. This CDR3 is 19 amino acids long. Trimming removed 0 bases from V and 8 bases from J; junction bases left unmatched: 19. CDR1 is LNHNV, CDR2 YYDKDF, per germline (reference sequence). The CDR3 is CATSRDLRGSAPTVDEQFF. In nucleotides, the CDR3 is TGTGCCACCAGCAGAGATCTTCGCGGGAGCGCCCCTACGGTGGATGAGCAGTTCTTC. Full variable domain (remainder filled in from reference TRBV15 and TRBJ2-1): DAMVIQNPRYQVTQFGKPVTLSCSQTLNHNVMYWYQQKSSQAPKLLFHYYDKDFNNEADTPDNFQSRRPNTSFCFLDIRSPGLGDTAMYLCATSRDLRGSAPTVDEQFFGPGTRLTVL.

The table lists this clonotype with a few counts. The chain has TRBV7-3 and TRBJ2-7; D is uncertain. CDR3 length equals 13 residues. The germline V gene has CDR1 SGHTA and CDR2 FQGTGA. Trimming removed 5 bases from V and 4 bases from J, with 12 bases in between. CDR3 DNA: TGTGCCAGCAGCACTCAGGACGGTTACGAGCAGTACTTC. It encodes CASSTQDGYEQYF. Full variable domain (rest looked up from reference TRBV7-3 and TRBJ2-7): GAGVSQTPSNKVTEKGKYVELRCDPISGHTALYWYRQSLGQGPEFLIYFQGTGAADDSGLPNDRFFAVRPEGSVSTLKIQRTERGDSAVYLCASSTQDGYEQYFGPGTRLTVT.

This clonotype was counted only a few times. The rearrangement joins TRBV10-2 to TRBJ2-7; 11 nucleotides agree with TRBD2. After removal of 0 bases from V and 3 bases from J, the junction contained 4 bases not matched to a gene. CDR1 is WSHSY and CDR2 is SAAADI in the germline V gene. CDR3 length: 16 residues. The CDR3 is CASSESGLAGLYEQYF. Here the CDR3 DNA reads TGCGCCAGCAGTGAGTCCGGACTAGCGGGCCTCTACGAGCAGTACTTC.

The chain employs TRBV7-9 and TRBJ2-7; D might be TRBD2 (6 bases). CDR1 and CDR2 from the germline V gene are SEHNR and FQNEAQ (reference sequence). CDR3 length: 13 residues. The V and J ends lost 3 bases and 3 bases respectively, with 9 bases between them. CDR3 sequence: CASSFPSVYEQYF. CDR3 coding DNA: TGTGCCAGCAGCTTCCCTAGCGTCTACGAGCAGTACTTC.

This clonotype occurred a few times. The chain is built from TRBV29-1 and TRBJ2-7; 7 nucleotides line up with TRBD1. CDR3 length equals 14 residues. The germline gives CDR1 SQVTM, CDR2 ANQGSEA. V gave up 3 bases and J gave up 3 bases; unmatched junction bases: 8. The DNA of the CDR3 is TGCAGCGTTGAGGTTGGGGCAGGGGGCTACGAGCAGTACTTC. Translated: CSVEVGAGGYEQYF.

The chain's CDR3 is CSATKTGSEQYF. CDR3 DNA sequence: TGCAGTGCTACAAAGACAGGGAGCGAGCAGTACTTC. This chain connects TRBV20-1 to TRBJ2-7, with TRBD1 identical over 7 bases. The length of the CDR3 is 12 residues. The V and J ends lost 4 bases and 6 bases, in that order; junction bases with no gene match: 6. Germline CDR1 reads DFQATT; CDR2 reads SNEGSKA (reference sequence).

In DNA form, the CDR3 reads TGCAGCGTTGAGACAGGGGTAGGCTATGGCTACACCTTC. It codes for CSVETGVGYGYTF. This chain links TRBV29-1 with TRBJ1-2; the match to TRBD1 covers 8 bases. The length of the CDR3 is 13 residues. CDR1 and CDR2 (germline): SQVTM, ANQGSEA. Trimming at V came to 3 bases and at J to 4 bases, leaving 4 bases not matched to a gene.

This clonotype has just a few counts. The chain uses TRBV7-8 and TRBJ2-5, with 8 bases identical to TRBD2. This CDR3 region has 17 residues. V shed 3 bases, J shed 1 base, and the junction held 10 bases outside the gene matches. The germline V gene has CDR1 SGHVS and CDR2 FQNEAQ. The DNA for the CDR3 is TGTGCCAGCAGCTTCAAGCGGGGGCCCCTCCTCCAAGAGACCCAGTACTTC. This codes for CASSFKRGPLLQETQYF.

On this clonotype: At one boundary the junction diverges from the germline segment, which might be a read error. The chain recombines TRBV5-1 with TRBJ2-7, with a possible D match to TRBD1 (5 bases). The CDR3 consists of 14 residues. Per the germline V gene, CDR1 is SGHRS and CDR2 is YFSETQ. The CDR3 nucleotides read TGTGCCAGCAGTTTAAAGGGGCCCTCCTACGAGCAGTACTTC. It translates to CASSLKGPSYEQYF.

This chain links TRBV29-1 with TRBJ2-5, with 12 bases aligning to TRBD2. The end of the DNA aligns better with TRBJ2-7, so the J call may be wrong. The CDR3 is 15 residues long. Germline V gene lookup returns CDR1 SQVTM and CDR2 ANQGSEA. The CDR3 sequence is CSVVPSGRAFYEQYF. The CDR3 DNA is TGCAGCGTTGTCCCTAGCGGGAGGGCCTTTTACGAGCAGTACTTC.

V usage is TRBV3-1 and J usage is TRBJ2-3, with D possibly being TRBD2 (6 bases). CDR3 length: 15 residues. The V and J ends lost 1 base and 2 bases respectively, with 10 bases between them. Per the germline V gene, CDR1 is LGHDT and CDR2 is YNNKEL (reference sequence). The CDR3 DNA reads as TGTGCCAGCAGCCAAGGGACTACCCACACAGATACGCAGTATTTT. It translates to CASSQGTTHTDTQYF.

V and J are TRBV29-1 and TRBJ2-3, with 7 bases identical to TRBD1. This CDR3 contains 15 residues. Looked up from germline, CDR1 is SQVTM and CDR2 is ANQGSEA. Trimming took 8 bases from V and 2 from J; bases not matched to a gene: 13. The CDR3 reads CSSSRTGDFTDTQYF. CDR3 nucleotides: TGCAGCTCAAGCCGGACAGGCGACTTCACAGATACGCAGTATTTT.

The chain joins TRBV10-3 to TRBJ2-7; TRBD1 aligns across 7 bases. The CDR3 covers 16 residues. Germline lookup yields CDR1 ENHRY and CDR2 SYGVKD. V was clipped by 6 bases and J by 5 bases; unmatched bases: 16. The CDR3 region has the DNA TGTGCCATCAGACCTTCGACAGGGAGTCCTAGGAACGAGCAGTACTTC. Its protein product is CAIRPSTGSPRNEQYF.

The chain combines TRBV4-2 with TRBJ2-1, with D possibly matching TRBD2 (6 bases). Germline CDR1 and CDR2: LGHNA and YNFKEQ. This CDR3 comprises 16 residues. The V gene lost 4 bases and the J gene lost 2 bases, with 15 bases spanning the gap. Here the CDR3 DNA reads TGTGCCAGCAGCCCAATAGCGGACTCACCCTACAATGAGCAGTTCTTC. It encodes CASSPIADSPYNEQFF.

This chain uses TRBV24-1 with TRBJ1-4, with D possibly TRBD1 on 6 matching bases. The V gene's germline CDR1 is KGHDR and CDR2 SFDVKD. CDR3 length equals 15 residues. Trimming took off 3 bases at V and 11 bases at J, with 18 bases between the two ends. CDR3 sequence reads: CATSDPEIRTVKLFF. The CDR3 coding sequence is TGTGCCACCAGTGATCCTGAAATACGGACAGTGAAACTGTTTTTT.

The genes are TRBV20-1 and TRBJ2-5; D gene uncertain. This CDR3 contains 13 residues. V was pared by 1 base and J by 1 base, with 7 bases between. The germline V gene encodes CDR1 DFQATT and CDR2 SNEGSKA (reference sequence). Written as DNA, the CDR3 is TGCAGTGCTAGAGGTCGGATCCAAGAGACCCAGTACTTC. Its protein product is CSARGRIQETQYF.

There are a few counts of this clonotype. Mismatch with germline at one junction end may stem from a read error. This chain links TRBV7-9 with TRBJ1-6, with D tentatively TRBD1 (5 bases). The germline V gene encodes CDR1 SEHNR and CDR2 FQNEAQ (reference sequence). The CDR3 is 15 amino acids. The CDR3 region has the DNA TGTGCCAGCGGCTTGGGGGGACTCAATAATTTACCCCTCCACTTT. It is translated as CASGLGGLNNLPLHF.